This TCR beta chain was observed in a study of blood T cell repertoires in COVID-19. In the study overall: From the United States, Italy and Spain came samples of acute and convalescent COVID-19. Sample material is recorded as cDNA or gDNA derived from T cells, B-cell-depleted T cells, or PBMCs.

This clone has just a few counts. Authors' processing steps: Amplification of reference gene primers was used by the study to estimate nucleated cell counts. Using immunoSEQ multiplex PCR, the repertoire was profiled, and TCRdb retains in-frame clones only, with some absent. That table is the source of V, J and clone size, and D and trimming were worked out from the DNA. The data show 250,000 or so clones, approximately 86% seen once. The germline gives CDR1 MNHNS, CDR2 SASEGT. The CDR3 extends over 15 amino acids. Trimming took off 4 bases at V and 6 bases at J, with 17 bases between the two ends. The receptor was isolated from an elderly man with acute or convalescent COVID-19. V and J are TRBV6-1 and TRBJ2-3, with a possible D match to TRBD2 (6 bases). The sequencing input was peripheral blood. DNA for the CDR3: TGTGCCAGCAGTGGAGCCGGGACTCCGCCGGATACGCAGTATTTT. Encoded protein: CASSGAGTPPDTQYF.